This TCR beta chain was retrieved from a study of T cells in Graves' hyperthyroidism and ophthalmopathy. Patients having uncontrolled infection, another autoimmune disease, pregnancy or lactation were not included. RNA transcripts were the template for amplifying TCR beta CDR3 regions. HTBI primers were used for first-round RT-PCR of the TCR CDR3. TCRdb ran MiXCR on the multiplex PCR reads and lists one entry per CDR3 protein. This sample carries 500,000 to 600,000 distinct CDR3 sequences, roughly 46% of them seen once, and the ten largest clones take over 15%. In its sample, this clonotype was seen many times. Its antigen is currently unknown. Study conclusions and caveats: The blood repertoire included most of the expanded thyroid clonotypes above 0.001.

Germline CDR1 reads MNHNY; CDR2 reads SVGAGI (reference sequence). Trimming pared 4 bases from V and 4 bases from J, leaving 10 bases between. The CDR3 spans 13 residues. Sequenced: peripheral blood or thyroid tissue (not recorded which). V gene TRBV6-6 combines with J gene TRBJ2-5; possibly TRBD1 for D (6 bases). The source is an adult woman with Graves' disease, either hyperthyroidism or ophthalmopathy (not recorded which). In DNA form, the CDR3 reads TGTGCCAGCAGTTCCAAAGGGGGAGAGACCCAGTACTTC. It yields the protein CASSSKGGETQYF.